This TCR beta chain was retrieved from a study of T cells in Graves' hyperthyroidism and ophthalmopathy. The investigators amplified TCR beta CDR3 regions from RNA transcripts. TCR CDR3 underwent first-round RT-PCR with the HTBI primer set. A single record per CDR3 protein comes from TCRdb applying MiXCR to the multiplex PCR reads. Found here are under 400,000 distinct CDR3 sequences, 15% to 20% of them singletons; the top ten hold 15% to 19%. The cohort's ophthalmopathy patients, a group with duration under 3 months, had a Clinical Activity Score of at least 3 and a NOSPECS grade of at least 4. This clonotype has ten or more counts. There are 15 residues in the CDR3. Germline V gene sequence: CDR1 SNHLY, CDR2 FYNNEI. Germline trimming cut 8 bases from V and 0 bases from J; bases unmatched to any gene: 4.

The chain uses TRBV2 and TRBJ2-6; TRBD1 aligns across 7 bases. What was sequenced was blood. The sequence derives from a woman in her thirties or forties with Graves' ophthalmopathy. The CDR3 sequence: CASRQGSSGANVLTF. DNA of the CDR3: TGTGCCAGCCGACAGGGTAGCTCTGGGGCCAACGTCCTGACTTTC. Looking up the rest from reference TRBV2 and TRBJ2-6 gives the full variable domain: EPEVTQTPSHQVTQMGQEVILRCVPISNHLYFYWYRQILGQKVEFLVSFYNNEISEKSEIFDDQFSVERPDGSNFTLKIRSTKLEDSAMYFCASRQGSSGANVLTFGAGSRLTVL.